This T cell receptor (beta chain) was identified in a study of T cell responses to AZD1222 COVID-19 vaccine. Overall study context: Analyses pooled second doses at about 4 or about 12 weeks.

V lost 1 base to trimming and J lost 4 bases; unmatched junction nucleotides: 8. The CDR3 consists of 16 residues. Per germline, CDR1 MDHEN and CDR2 SYDVKM. Measured with immunoSEQ multiplex PCR; TCRdb has only the in-frame clones, and not every one. The sample lists about 100,000 clones, 80% to 95% seen once, with more than 1.5% in the top ten. Sequencing was performed on peripheral blood, taken on day 0 of AZD1222 vaccination. The chain has TRBV28 and TRBJ1-1, with TRBD1 identical over 8 bases. This clonotype was obtained from an adult in good health. The chain's CDR3 is CASSLSGTGGGTEAFF. For the CDR3, the DNA is TGTGCCAGCAGTTTATCCGGGACAGGAGGAGGCACTGAAGCTTTCTTT.